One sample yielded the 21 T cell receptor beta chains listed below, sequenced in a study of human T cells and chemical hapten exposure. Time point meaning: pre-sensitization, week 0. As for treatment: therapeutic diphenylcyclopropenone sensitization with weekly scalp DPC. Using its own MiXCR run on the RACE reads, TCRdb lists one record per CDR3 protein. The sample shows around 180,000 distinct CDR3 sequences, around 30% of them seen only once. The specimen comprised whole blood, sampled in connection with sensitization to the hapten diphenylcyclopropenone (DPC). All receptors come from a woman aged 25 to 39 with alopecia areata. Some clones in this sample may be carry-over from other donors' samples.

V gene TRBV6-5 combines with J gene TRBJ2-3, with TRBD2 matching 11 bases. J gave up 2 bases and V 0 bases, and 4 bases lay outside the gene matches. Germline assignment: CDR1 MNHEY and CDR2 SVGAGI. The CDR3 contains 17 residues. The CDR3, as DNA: TGTGCCAGCAGTTACTCCCGACTAGCGGGACTCACAGATACGCAGTATTTT. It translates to CASSYSRLAGLTDTQYF.

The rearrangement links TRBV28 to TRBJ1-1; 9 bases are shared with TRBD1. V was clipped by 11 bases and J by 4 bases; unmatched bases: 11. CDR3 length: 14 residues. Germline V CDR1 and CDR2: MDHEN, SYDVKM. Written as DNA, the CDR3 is TGTGCCTGCACGGACAGGGGAAGGAGCACTGAAGCTTTCTTT. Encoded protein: CACTDRGRSTEAFF.

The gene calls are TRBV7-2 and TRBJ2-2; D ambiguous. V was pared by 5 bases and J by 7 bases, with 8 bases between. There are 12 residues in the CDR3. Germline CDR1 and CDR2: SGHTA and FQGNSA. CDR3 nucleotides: TGTGCCAGCAGCCAATCGGACGGGGAGCTGTTTTTT. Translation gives CASSQSDGELFF.

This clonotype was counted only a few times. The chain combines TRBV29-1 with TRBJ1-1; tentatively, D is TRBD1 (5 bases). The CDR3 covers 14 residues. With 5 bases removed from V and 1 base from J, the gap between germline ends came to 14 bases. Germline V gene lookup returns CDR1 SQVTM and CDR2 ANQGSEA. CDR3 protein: CSVSRQGTNTEAFF. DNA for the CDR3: TGCAGCGTTTCCCGTCAGGGTACGAACACTGAAGCTTTCTTT.

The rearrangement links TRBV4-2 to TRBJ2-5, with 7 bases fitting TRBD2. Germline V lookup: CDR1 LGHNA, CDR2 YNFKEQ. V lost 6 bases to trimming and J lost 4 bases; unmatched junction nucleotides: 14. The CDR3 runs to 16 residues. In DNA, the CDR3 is TGTGCCAGCAGACTCACCAGTTTCAGCGGGGCAGAGACCCAGTACTTC. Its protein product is CASRLTSFSGAETQYF.

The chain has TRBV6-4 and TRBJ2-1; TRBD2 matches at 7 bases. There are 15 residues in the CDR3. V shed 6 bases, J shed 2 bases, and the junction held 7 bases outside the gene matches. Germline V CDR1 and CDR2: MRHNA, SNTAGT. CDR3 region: CASSPELATYNEQFF. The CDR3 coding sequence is TGTGCCAGCAGCCCGGAACTAGCGACCTACAATGAGCAGTTCTTC.

The CDR3: CASSAGGAGTYEQYF. DNA of the CDR3: TGCGCCAGCAGCGCCGGGGGGGCCGGTACCTACGAGCAGTACTTC. J is TRBJ2-7 and V is TRBV5-1; 8 nucleotides line up with TRBD2. Looked up from germline, CDR1 is SGHRS and CDR2 is YFSETQ. There are 15 residues in the CDR3. V lost 4 bases and J lost 2; bases outside the gene matches: 8.

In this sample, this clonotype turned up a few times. For the CDR3, the DNA is TGCGCCAGCAGCCAAGCTGGGGGGGACGGTGAAAAACTGTTTTTT. Amino acid sequence: CASSQAGGDGEKLFF. The chain links TRBV4-1 to TRBJ1-4; weak D call: TRBD1 (5 bases). V lost 1 base and J 7 bases, leaving 13 bases between the germline ends. Germline V gene sequence: CDR1 MGHRA, CDR2 YSYEKL. CDR3 length: 15 amino acids.

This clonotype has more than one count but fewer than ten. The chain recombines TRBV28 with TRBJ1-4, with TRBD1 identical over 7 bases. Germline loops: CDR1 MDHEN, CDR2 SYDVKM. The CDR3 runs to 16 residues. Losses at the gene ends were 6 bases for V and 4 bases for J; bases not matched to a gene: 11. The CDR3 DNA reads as TGTGCCAGCAGCCCGGTGGGACAGCCTGTTAATGAAAAACTGTTTTTT. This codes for CASSPVGQPVNEKLFF.

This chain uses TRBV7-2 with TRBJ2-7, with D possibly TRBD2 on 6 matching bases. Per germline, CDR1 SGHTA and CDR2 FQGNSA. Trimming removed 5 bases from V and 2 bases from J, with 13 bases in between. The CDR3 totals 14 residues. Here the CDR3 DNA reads TGTGCCAGCAGCCCGGGACTCCCAACCTACGAGCAGTACTTC. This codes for CASSPGLPTYEQYF. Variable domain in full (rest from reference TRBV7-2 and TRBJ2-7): GAGVSQSPSNKVTEKGKDVELRCDPISGHTALYWYRQSLGQGLEFLIYFQGNSAPDKSGLPSDRFSAERTGGSVSTLTIQRTQQEDSAVYLCASSPGLPTYEQYFGPGTRLTVT.

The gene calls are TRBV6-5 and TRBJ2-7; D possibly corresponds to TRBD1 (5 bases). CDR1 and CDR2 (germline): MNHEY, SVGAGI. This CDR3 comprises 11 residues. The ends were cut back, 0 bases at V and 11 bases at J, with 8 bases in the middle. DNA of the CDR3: TGTGCCAGCAGTTACTCCGGCAGGGAGTACTTC. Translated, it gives CASSYSGREYF.

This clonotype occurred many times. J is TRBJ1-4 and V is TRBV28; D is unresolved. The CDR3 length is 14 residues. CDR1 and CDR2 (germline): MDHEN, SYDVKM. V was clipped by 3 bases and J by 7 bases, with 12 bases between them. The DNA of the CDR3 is TGTGCCAGCAGTTTGCCCGGGGTCCTTGAAAAACTGTTTTTT. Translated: CASSLPGVLEKLFF.

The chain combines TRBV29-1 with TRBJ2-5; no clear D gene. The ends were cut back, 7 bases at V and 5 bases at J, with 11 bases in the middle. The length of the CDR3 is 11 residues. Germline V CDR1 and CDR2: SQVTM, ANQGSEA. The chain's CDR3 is CSATLGETQYF. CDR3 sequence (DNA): TGCAGCGCGACGCTGGGGGAGACCCAGTACTTC.

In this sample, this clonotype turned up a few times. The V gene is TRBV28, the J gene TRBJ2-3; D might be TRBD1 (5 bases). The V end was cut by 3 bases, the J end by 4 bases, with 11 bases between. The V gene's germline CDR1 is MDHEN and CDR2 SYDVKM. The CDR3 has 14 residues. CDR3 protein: CASSLVQGPDTQYF. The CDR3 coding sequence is TGTGCCAGCAGTTTGGTTCAGGGCCCAGATACGCAGTATTTT.

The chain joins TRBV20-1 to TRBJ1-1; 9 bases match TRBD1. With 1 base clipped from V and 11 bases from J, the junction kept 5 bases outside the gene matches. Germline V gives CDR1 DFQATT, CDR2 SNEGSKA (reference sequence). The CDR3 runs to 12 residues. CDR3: CSARGTGDTAFF. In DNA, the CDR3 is TGCAGTGCTAGAGGGACAGGGGATACGGCTTTCTTT.

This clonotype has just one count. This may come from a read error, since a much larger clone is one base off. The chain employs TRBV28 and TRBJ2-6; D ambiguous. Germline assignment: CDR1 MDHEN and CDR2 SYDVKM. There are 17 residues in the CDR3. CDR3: CASTPSGLSSGTNVLTF. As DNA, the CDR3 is TGTGCCAGCACCCCGTCGGGCTTGAGCTCTGGGACCAACGTCCTGACTTTC.

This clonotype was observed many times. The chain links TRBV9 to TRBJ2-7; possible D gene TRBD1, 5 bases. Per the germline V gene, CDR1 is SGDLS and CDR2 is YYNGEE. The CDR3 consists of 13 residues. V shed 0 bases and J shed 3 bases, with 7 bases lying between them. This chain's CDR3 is CASSVEDSYEQYF. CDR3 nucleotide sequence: TGTGCCAGCAGCGTAGAAGACAGCTACGAGCAGTACTTC.

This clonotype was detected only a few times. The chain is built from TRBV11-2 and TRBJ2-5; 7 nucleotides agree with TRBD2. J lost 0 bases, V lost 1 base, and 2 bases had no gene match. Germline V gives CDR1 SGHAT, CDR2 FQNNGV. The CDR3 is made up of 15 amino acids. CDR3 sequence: CASSLGGGYQETQYF. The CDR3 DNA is TGTGCCAGCAGCTTAGGGGGGGGGTACCAAGAGACCCAGTACTTC.

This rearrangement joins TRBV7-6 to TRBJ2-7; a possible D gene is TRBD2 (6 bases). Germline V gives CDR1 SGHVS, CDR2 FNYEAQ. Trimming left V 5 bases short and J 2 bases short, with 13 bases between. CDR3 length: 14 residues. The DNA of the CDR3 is TGTGCCAGCAGCCCCCCCGGGAGAACCTACGAGCAGTACTTC. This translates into CASSPPGRTYEQYF.

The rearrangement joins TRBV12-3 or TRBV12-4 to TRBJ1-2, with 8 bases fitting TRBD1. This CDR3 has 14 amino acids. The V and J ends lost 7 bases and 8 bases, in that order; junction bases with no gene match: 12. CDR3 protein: CASNSLRRGRGYTF. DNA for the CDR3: TGTGCCAGCAATTCTCTTCGCAGGGGGCGAGGCTACACCTTC.

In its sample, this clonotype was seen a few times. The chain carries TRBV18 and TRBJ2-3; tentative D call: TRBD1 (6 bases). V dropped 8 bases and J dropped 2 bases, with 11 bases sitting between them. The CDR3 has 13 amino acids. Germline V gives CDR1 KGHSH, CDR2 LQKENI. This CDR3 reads CASARDTTDTQYF. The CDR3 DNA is TGTGCCAGCGCGAGGGACACCACAGATACGCAGTATTTT.